Each of the 20 T cell receptor beta chains below was sequenced from the same sample in a study of T-cell memory formation after mild COVID-19. Each CDR3 protein gets one entry after TCRdb re-called the 5' RACE reads with MiXCR. Here the sample spans about 560,000 distinct CDR3 sequences, about a fifth being singletons. Sample: PBMCs or a T cell subset sorted from them (not recorded which). The receptor source for this set is an adult woman who had mild COVID-19 (a few samples of this study predate the infection). Cell type and time point are not known.

The rearrangement links TRBV5-5 to TRBJ2-3, with D unclear. V was cut by 1 base and J by 1 base, with 7 bases left in between. The CDR3 is 14 amino acids. Germline CDR1 reads SGHKS; CDR2 reads YYEKEE (reference sequence). The CDR3 protein is CASSLITGTDTQYF. The DNA of the CDR3 is TGTGCCAGCAGCTTGATCACAGGCACAGATACGCAGTATTTT.

The chain links TRBV7-3 to TRBJ1-1; tentatively, D is TRBD1 (5 bases). The ends were cut back, 4 bases at V and 1 base at J, with 16 bases in the middle. The CDR3 is 16 residues long. Germline V gene data show CDR1 as SGHTA and CDR2 as FQGTGA. The CDR3 DNA follows: TGTGCCAGCAGCTCGACCGGGGCCGTGAGGAACACTGAAGCTTTCTTT. Its translation is CASSSTGAVRNTEAFF.

This clonotype was detected only a few times. The CDR3: CASREAGGPDEQFF. DNA for the CDR3: TGTGCCAGCAGAGAAGCGGGAGGGCCCGATGAGCAGTTCTTC. The chain carries TRBV6-2 or TRBV6-3 and TRBJ2-1; 10 bases align to TRBD2. The CDR3 length is 14 residues. Losses at the gene ends were 6 bases for V and 8 bases for J; bases not matched to a gene: 7. Germline V gene lookup returns CDR1 MNHEY and CDR2 SVGEGT.

This clonotype was picked up one time. The CDR3 here is CSAPPLAGSNSPLHF. As DNA, the CDR3 is TGCAGTGCCCCCCCCTTGGCAGGGAGTAATTCACCCCTCCACTTT. This rearrangement joins TRBV20-1 to TRBJ1-6, with D possibly matching TRBD1 (5 bases). From germline, CDR1 is DFQATT and CDR2 SNEGSKA (reference sequence). The V end was cut by 6 bases, the J end by 6 bases, with 18 bases between. CDR3 length: 15 amino acids.

The rearrangement links TRBV3-1 to TRBJ1-2, with D hard to call. Germline V gene data show CDR1 as LGHDT and CDR2 as YNNKEL (reference sequence). V lost 2 bases and J lost 3, with 4 bases in between. This CDR3 contains 12 residues. CDR3 amino acids: CASSQPYYGYTF. CDR3 nucleotides: TGTGCCAGCAGCCAACCTTACTATGGCTACACCTTC.

In this sample, this clonotype turned up many times. The CDR3 DNA sequence: TGCGCCAGCAGCCTCACCGGACAGGGTCAGTTCTTC. Translated, it gives CASSLTGQGQFF. This chain connects TRBV5-1 to TRBJ2-1; 8 bases agree with TRBD1. The CDR3 spans 12 residues. Germline CDR1 SGHRS, CDR2 YFSETQ. V was clipped by 4 bases and J by 13 bases; unmatched bases: 7.

In its sample, this clonotype was seen many times. The rearrangement joins TRBV7-2 to TRBJ1-2, with 10 bases that match TRBD1. This CDR3 is 14 amino acids long. V was clipped by 6 bases and J by 8 bases; unmatched bases: 9. Per the germline V gene, CDR1 is SGHTA and CDR2 is FQGNSA. CDR3 DNA sequence: TGTGCCAGCAGTTCCGGGACAGGGGATCGGGGCTACACCTTC. Its protein is CASSSGTGDRGYTF.

The genes are TRBV11-3 and TRBJ1-1; 9 bases line up with TRBD1. This CDR3 region has 13 residues. Trimming removed 5 bases from V and 7 bases from J; junction bases left unmatched: 5. Germline CDR1 and CDR2: SGHNT and YENEEA. The CDR3 loop is CASSPRQGGEAFF. CDR3 nucleotide sequence: TGTGCCAGCAGCCCGCGACAGGGGGGTGAAGCTTTCTTT.

The rearrangement links TRBV29-1 to TRBJ2-5; 7 bases are a match to TRBD2. Trimming cost V 3 bases and J 4 bases; bases outside gene matches: 5. This CDR3 has 13 amino acids. Germline CDR1 and CDR2: SQVTM and ANQGSEA. In DNA form, the CDR3 reads TGCAGCGTTGACCGGGGGGTTGGAGAGACCCAGTACTTC. Translated: CSVDRGVGETQYF.

The chain links TRBV6-6 to TRBJ2-1; 8 nucleotides agree with TRBD2. The ends lost 0 bases at V and 7 bases at J; junction bases unmatched: 11. This CDR3 region has 17 residues. Germline V gene lookup returns CDR1 MNHNY and CDR2 SVGAGI (reference sequence). The CDR3 loop is CASSYSPASGLFNEQFF. In DNA form, the CDR3 reads TGTGCCAGCAGTTACTCTCCTGCTAGCGGGTTATTTAATGAGCAGTTCTTC.

Only a few counts were recorded for this clonotype. A read error may account for a junction end that differs from germline. The rearrangement links TRBV7-9 to TRBJ2-3; TRBD1 aligns across 8 bases. Germline V gene lookup returns CDR1 SEHNR and CDR2 FQNEAQ (reference sequence). CDR3 length: 15 amino acids. The CDR3 spells CAGSFQGQGTDTQYF. CDR3 sequence (DNA): TGTGCCGGCAGCTTCCAAGGACAGGGAACAGATACGCAGTATTTT. Full variable domain (rest looked up from reference TRBV7-9 and TRBJ2-3): DTGVSQNPRHKITKRGQNVTFRCDPISEHNRLYWYRQTLGQGPEFLTYFQNEAQLEKSRLLSDRFSAERPKGSFSTLEIQRTEQGDSAMYLCAGSFQGQGTDTQYFGPGTRLTVL.

This clonotype was picked up many times. The V call is TRBV9, the J call TRBJ2-1, with 9 bases identical to TRBD2. There are 16 residues in the CDR3. After removal of 0 bases from V and 9 bases from J, the junction contained 10 bases not matched to a gene. The germline CDR1 and CDR2 sequences are SGDLS and YYNGEE. The CDR3 sequence: CASSVVRGGRISEQFF. The CDR3 coding sequence is TGTGCCAGCAGCGTAGTGCGGGGGGGCCGTATCAGTGAGCAGTTCTTC.

V is TRBV7-9 and J is TRBJ2-3, with TRBD2 matching 8 bases. The CDR3 sequence is 12 residues long. Germline CDR1 and CDR2: SEHNR and FQNEAQ (reference sequence). Trimming cost V 8 bases and J 14 bases; bases outside gene matches: 12. The CDR3 DNA reads TGTGCCAGCTCCGAGGACGGGACTAGTGGGTATTTT. This encodes CASSEDGTSGYF.

This chain uses TRBV2 with TRBJ2-2, with 10 bases that match TRBD1. The CDR3 sequence is 15 residues long. Unmatched junction bases numbered 4, after V lost 4 bases and J lost 5 bases. Germline lookup yields CDR1 SNHLY and CDR2 FYNNEI. In DNA form, the CDR3 reads TGTGCCAGCAGTGGGCGGACAGGGGGAACCGGGGAGCTGTTTTTT. Translated, it gives CASSGRTGGTGELFF.

The CDR3 here is CASRPQSGSGETQYF. As DNA, the CDR3 is TGTGCCAGCCGACCCCAAAGCGGGAGTGGAGAGACCCAGTACTTC. This chain links TRBV2 with TRBJ2-5, with 8 positions matching TRBD2. V was clipped by 8 bases and J by 4 bases; unmatched bases: 12. Germline CDR1 and CDR2: SNHLY and FYNNEI. This CDR3 is built from 15 residues.

This clonotype turned up a few times. J is TRBJ2-7 and V is TRBV28, with 7 bases matching TRBD1. This CDR3 has 15 amino acids. Per the germline V gene, CDR1 is MDHEN and CDR2 is SYDVKM. V shed 2 bases, J shed 1 base, and the junction held 5 bases outside the gene matches. CDR3 coding DNA: TGTGCCAGCAGTTTAACGGACAGGCCTTCCTACGAGCAGTACTTC. It translates to CASSLTDRPSYEQYF. The variable domain in full, with the rest retrieved from reference TRBV28 and TRBJ2-7, is DVKVTQSSRYLVKRTGEKVFLECVQDMDHENMFWYRQDPGLGLRLIYFSYDVKMKEKGDIPEGYSVSREKKERFSLILESASTNQTSMYLCASSLTDRPSYEQYFGPGTRLTVT.

The chain recombines TRBV10-3 with TRBJ2-5; D possibly corresponds to TRBD2 (5 bases). The germline V gene has CDR1 ENHRY and CDR2 SYGVKD. The V gene lost 5 bases and the J gene lost 0 bases, with 7 bases spanning the gap. This CDR3 is 13 amino acids long. The CDR3 coding sequence is TGTGCCATCAGTTTAGCGAACCAAGAGACCCAGTACTTC. As protein: CAISLANQETQYF.

The genes are TRBV7-6 and TRBJ2-6, with no clear D. The CDR3 is 17 amino acids. Per germline, CDR1 SGHVS and CDR2 FNYEAQ. V lost 3 bases and J lost 0, with 12 bases in between. The CDR3 loop is CASSLYRSGSGANVLTF. The CDR3, as DNA: TGTGCCAGCAGCTTGTATCGTTCGGGCTCTGGGGCCAACGTCCTGACTTTC.

This clonotype has only a few counts. The chain has TRBV11-3 and TRBJ2-2; maybe TRBD2 (5 bases). The V gene lost 0 bases and the J gene lost 5 bases, with 10 bases spanning the gap. Germline loops: CDR1 SGHNT, CDR2 YENEEA. The CDR3 spans 15 residues. The CDR3 DNA is TGTGCCAGCAGCTTAGAATGGAGGAGGACCGGGGAGCTGTTTTTT. Translation gives CASSLEWRRTGELFF.

This chain connects TRBV5-6 to TRBJ1-2; no definite D call. CDR1 and CDR2 from the germline V gene are SGHDT and YYEEEE. The ends were cut back, 1 base at V and 9 bases at J, with 10 bases in the middle. The CDR3 extends over 12 amino acids. The CDR3 bases are TGTGCCAGCAGCTTGCCGGTTCGTAGCTACACCTTC. It is translated as CASSLPVRSYTF.